A single sample gave rise to the 25 T cell receptor beta chains below, sequenced in a study of PD-L1 blockade in urothelial cancer. Sequenced by immunoSEQ multiplex PCR; TCRdb stores in-frame clones only, minus some. This sample carries over 70,000 clones, roughly 80% of them seen once, and the ten largest clones take around 8%. Specified time point: peripheral blood 6 weeks after treatment start. The sample in question was PBMCs, obtained around atezolizumab (anti-PD-L1) treatment. The receptor set was obtained from a man between 65 and 85 years old with urothelial cancer.

The chain employs TRBV18 and TRBJ2-7; 7 positions agree with TRBD2. Trimming removed 2 bases from V and 2 bases from J; junction bases left unmatched: 3. Looked up from germline, CDR1 is KGHSH and CDR2 is LQKENI. This CDR3 contains 14 residues. The CDR3 bases are TGTGCCAGCTCACCAAGCGGGAAGCCCTACGAGCAGTACTTC. Translated, it gives CASSPSGKPYEQYF.

This clone was recorded once. This chain connects TRBV5-1 to TRBJ2-1; 9 nucleotides match TRBD2. The CDR3 is made up of 14 amino acids. Germline lookup yields CDR1 SGHRS and CDR2 YFSETQ. The J segment lost 7 bases and the V segment lost 6 bases, leaving 8 bases of the junction unmatched. The CDR3: CASNGGGARNEQFF. CDR3 DNA: TGCGCCAGCAACGGCGGGGGGGCCCGAAATGAGCAGTTCTTC.

J is TRBJ2-2 and V is TRBV5-8; D is uncertain. CDR1 SGHTS and CDR2 YDEGEE come from the germline V gene. CDR3 size: 14 residues. Trimming took 5 bases from V and 1 from J, leaving 9 bases between them. CDR3 residues: CASRPDLNTGELFF. CDR3 bases: TGTGCCAGCAGACCCGACTTGAACACCGGGGAGCTGTTTTTT.

The V call is TRBV5-1, the J call TRBJ2-2; 10 nucleotides match TRBD2. Germline lookup yields CDR1 SGHRS and CDR2 YFSETQ. The trim removed 3 bases at V and 3 bases at J, leaving 11 bases unmatched. The CDR3 loop spans 18 amino acids. Here the CDR3 DNA reads TGCGCCAGCAGCTACACACCAAGGGGGACTAGCGACACCGGGGAGCTGTTTTTT. Amino acid sequence: CASSYTPRGTSDTGELFF. Complete variable domain (other parts from reference TRBV5-1 and TRBJ2-2): KAGVTQTPRYLIKTRGQQVTLSCSPISGHRSVSWYQQTPGQGLQFLFEYFSETQRNKGNFPGRFSGRQFSNSRSEMNVSTLELGDSALYLCASSYTPRGTSDTGELFFGEGSRLTVL.

J is TRBJ2-5 and V is TRBV7-2; 7 nucleotides line up with TRBD2. Trimming cost V 1 base and J 4 bases; bases outside gene matches: 9. The germline V gene encodes CDR1 SGHTA and CDR2 FQGNSA. The CDR3 covers 16 residues. CDR3 in amino acids: CASSLVPGPGGETQYF. In DNA form, the CDR3 reads TGTGCCAGCAGCTTAGTCCCGGGACCGGGGGGAGAGACCCAGTACTTC.

The chain links TRBV29-1 to TRBJ2-7; TRBD1 matches at 11 bases. The V gene's germline CDR1 is SQVTM and CDR2 ANQGSEA. Unmatched junction bases numbered 8, after V lost 7 bases and J lost 3 bases. This CDR3 has 14 residues. DNA for the CDR3: TGCAGCGCTAAATCCGGGACAGGGGGCTACGAGCAGTACTTC. This codes for CSAKSGTGGYEQYF.

This clone showed up just once. CDR3 residues: CAIRAGGTVTDTQYF. Here the CDR3 DNA reads TGTGCCATCAGGGCGGGCGGGACAGTTACAGATACGCAGTATTTT. The rearrangement links TRBV10-3 to TRBJ2-3, with a tentative D call TRBD1 (7 bases). The CDR3 is 15 amino acids. From germline, CDR1 is ENHRY and CDR2 SYGVKD. Trimming shortened V by 6 bases and J by 3 bases, and 16 bases separated the two germline ends.

The rearrangement links TRBV5-1 to TRBJ1-1; D is perhaps TRBD1 (5 bases). Deletions cut 4 bases from V and 4 bases from J, with 11 bases between. CDR1 and CDR2 from the germline V gene are SGHRS and YFSETQ. The CDR3 runs 13 residues. The CDR3 DNA is TGCGCCAGCAGCATGACAGTTTCCACTGAAGCTTTCTTT. Protein: CASSMTVSTEAFF. The variable domain in full, completed from reference TRBV5-1 and TRBJ1-1, reads KAGVTQTPRYLIKTRGQQVTLSCSPISGHRSVSWYQQTPGQGLQFLFEYFSETQRNKGNFPGRFSGRQFSNSRSEMNVSTLELGDSALYLCASSMTVSTEAFFGQGTRLTVV.

This clone was counted between two and nine times. The chain employs TRBV30 and TRBJ2-5; 7 bases map to TRBD1. The CDR3 covers 13 residues. The germline CDR1 and CDR2 sequences are GTSNPN and SVGIG (reference sequence). V dropped 1 base and J dropped 1; count of bases not matched to a gene: 0. For the CDR3, the DNA is TGTGCCTGGAGTGGGGACAGCCAAGAGACCCAGTACTTC. Its translation is CAWSGDSQETQYF. Combining the CDR3 with reference TRBV30 and TRBJ2-5 gives the whole variable domain SQTIHQWPATLVQPVGSPLSLECTVEGTSNPNLYWYRQAAGRGLQLLFYSVGIGQISSEVPQNLSASRPQDRQFILSSKKLLLSDSGFYLCAWSGDSQETQYFGPGTRLLVL.

This rearrangement joins TRBV25-1 to TRBJ2-7; weak D call: TRBD2 (6 bases). Trimming removed 10 bases at V and 0 bases at J, with 13 bases between. The CDR3 spans 13 residues. Germline CDR1 MGHDK, CDR2 SYGVNS. The CDR3 nucleotides read TGTGCCACTGCGCGGGGTAGCTCCTACGAGCAGTACTTC. Translation: CATARGSSYEQYF.

The CDR3 sequence: CASSLVLVTGKETQYF. The CDR3 nucleotides are TGTGCCAGCAGCTTGGTGTTGGTAACGGGGAAAGAGACCCAGTACTTC. The rearrangement uses TRBV5-6 and TRBJ2-5, with D perhaps matching TRBD2 (5 bases). Per the germline V gene, CDR1 is SGHDT and CDR2 is YYEEEE. Deletions cut 0 bases from V and 3 bases from J, with 15 bases between. The CDR3 is 16 amino acids.

A single count supports this clone. The V gene is TRBV4-3, the J gene TRBJ2-3; 9 positions agree with TRBD1. The length of the CDR3 is 16 residues. CDR1 is LGHNA and CDR2 is YSLEER in the germline V gene. With 1 base clipped from V and 4 bases from J, the junction kept 6 bases outside the gene matches. The CDR3 spells CASSQGTGAHADTQYF. The CDR3 bases are TGCGCCAGCAGCCAAGGGACAGGGGCCCACGCAGATACGCAGTATTTT.

Only one count was recorded for this clone. The chain employs TRBV11-3 and TRBJ2-7, with 8 bases identical to TRBD2. Germline V CDR1 and CDR2: SGHNT, YENEEA. The trim removed 4 bases at V and 5 bases at J, leaving 10 bases unmatched. The CDR3 totals 15 residues. For the CDR3, the DNA is TGTGCCAGCAGCTCCGTAGCGGGACTGGGGGACGAGCAGTACTTC. Translation gives CASSSVAGLGDEQYF.

V gene TRBV15 combines with J gene TRBJ1-1, with D possibly matching TRBD1 (5 bases). Germline CDR1 is LNHNV and CDR2 is YYDKDF (reference sequence). Between the trimmed V and J ends, which lost 0 bases and 3 bases, there was a span of 8 bases. This CDR3 contains 14 residues. CDR3 coding DNA: TGTGCCACCAGCAGAGATGCGGGGGACACTGAAGCTTTCTTT. It specifies CATSRDAGDTEAFF.

The gene calls are TRBV29-1 and TRBJ2-1; 7 bases match TRBD2. J lost 4 bases, V lost 7 bases, and 7 bases had no gene match. Germline V gene data show CDR1 as SQVTM and CDR2 as ANQGSEA. The CDR3 spans 13 residues. CDR3 residues: CSAHSGIYNEQFF. DNA for the CDR3: TGCAGCGCCCACAGCGGGATTTACAATGAGCAGTTCTTC.

The chain combines TRBV7-3 with TRBJ2-1; 8 bases are a match to TRBD2. Germline V gives CDR1 SGHTA, CDR2 FQGTGA. The CDR3 runs to 15 residues. The V segment lost 5 bases and the J segment 5 bases; nucleotides outside the gene matches: 8. The DNA of the CDR3 is TGTGCCAGCAGCCTCAGCGGGGGCCAACACAATGAGCAGTTCTTC. Residues: CASSLSGGQHNEQFF.

This clone showed up just a few times. The gene calls are TRBV6-5 and TRBJ1-6; possibly TRBD1 for D (5 bases). V was pared by 6 bases and J by 8 bases, with 14 bases between. The CDR3 is made up of 14 amino acids. From germline, CDR1 is MNHEY and CDR2 SVGAGI. Written as DNA, the CDR3 is TGTGCCAGCAGCCGAGCTCGGGGGGATTCACCCCTCCACTTT. This sequence encodes CASSRARGDSPLHF.

This clone has a single count. This sequence joins TRBV7-3 and TRBJ2-2; 8 bases are shared with TRBD1. CDR1 SGHTA and CDR2 FQGTGA come from the germline V gene. The V and J ends lost 5 bases and 7 bases, in that order; junction bases with no gene match: 9. The CDR3 contains 15 residues. CDR3 in amino acids: CASSPQTGAVGELFF. CDR3 bases: TGTGCCAGCAGCCCCCAGACAGGGGCGGTCGGGGAGCTGTTTTTT.

V is TRBV5-4 and J is TRBJ1-4, with a possible D match to TRBD1 (5 bases). Looked up from germline, CDR1 is SGHNT and CDR2 is YYREEE (reference sequence). The CDR3 is 17 residues long. Trimming pared 4 bases from V and 3 bases from J, leaving 19 bases between. CDR3 in DNA: TGTGCCAGCAGCCCCCGGGGGGGGGTAGGGGCTAATGAAAAACTGTTTTTT. Translating gives CASSPRGGVGANEKLFF.

The chain links TRBV5-6 to TRBJ2-5; TRBD2 matches at 10 bases. With V trimmed by 0 bases and J by 7 bases, 12 bases remained unmatched. The CDR3 covers 17 residues. Germline V gives CDR1 SGHDT, CDR2 YYEEEE. CDR3 in DNA: TGTGCCAGCAGCTTGGGGAGGACTAGCGGAATAAGAGTGACCCAGTACTTC. Its translation is CASSLGRTSGIRVTQYF.

This chain uses TRBV7-6 with TRBJ2-1; 9 positions agree with TRBD2. V lost 1 base to trimming and J lost 7 bases; unmatched junction nucleotides: 8. The germline V gene encodes CDR1 SGHVS and CDR2 FNYEAQ. The CDR3 is 16 amino acids. The CDR3 is CASSLGLGLASNEQFF. The CDR3 DNA reads as TGTGCCAGCAGCTTAGGTTTGGGACTAGCTTCGAATGAGCAGTTCTTC. The full variable domain, rest sourced from reference TRBV7-6 and TRBJ2-1, is GAGVSQSPRYKVTKRGQDVALRCDPISGHVSLYWYRQALGQGPEFLTYFNYEAQQDKSGLPNDRFSAERPEGSISTLTIQRTEQRDSAMYRCASSLGLGLASNEQFFGPGTRLTVL.

CDR3 sequence (DNA): TGCAGCGTTGAGAGACAGGGGAACACTGAAGCTTTCTTT. Translation gives CSVERQGNTEAFF. The V call is TRBV29-1, the J call TRBJ1-1; 7 bases are a match to TRBD1. Trimming cost V 3 bases and J 1 base; bases outside gene matches: 2. CDR1 and CDR2 from the germline V gene are SQVTM and ANQGSEA. CDR3 size: 13 residues.

V and J are TRBV18 and TRBJ2-7, with a weak D call TRBD1 (6 bases). This CDR3 has 16 amino acids. Germline CDR1 and CDR2: KGHSH and LQKENI. Trimming shortened V by 1 base and J by 6 bases, and 19 bases separated the two germline ends. The CDR3 coding sequence is TGTGCCAGCTCACCACTCTCGGCAGGGGAATCAGGCGAGCAGTACTTC. Protein: CASSPLSAGESGEQYF.

This clone showed up just a few times. The gene calls are TRBV6-6 and TRBJ1-3; a possible D gene is TRBD1 (5 bases). CDR3 size: 11 residues. V lost 8 bases and J lost 7, with 9 bases in between. Per germline, CDR1 MNHNY and CDR2 SVGAGI (reference sequence). The CDR3 sequence: CASYHRNTIYF. CDR3 sequence (DNA): TGTGCCAGCTACCACAGGAACACCATATATTTT.

This rearrangement joins TRBV23-1 to TRBJ1-4; possibly TRBD1 for D (6 bases). TRBV23-1 is noted as an ORF with a role that remains uncertain. V was trimmed by 2 bases and J by 8 bases, leaving 18 bases between them. CDR3 length: 16 amino acids. The CDR3: CASSQQDSPKREKLFF. The CDR3 region has the DNA TGCGCCAGCAGTCAACAGGACAGTCCAAAGAGGGAAAAACTGTTTTTT.